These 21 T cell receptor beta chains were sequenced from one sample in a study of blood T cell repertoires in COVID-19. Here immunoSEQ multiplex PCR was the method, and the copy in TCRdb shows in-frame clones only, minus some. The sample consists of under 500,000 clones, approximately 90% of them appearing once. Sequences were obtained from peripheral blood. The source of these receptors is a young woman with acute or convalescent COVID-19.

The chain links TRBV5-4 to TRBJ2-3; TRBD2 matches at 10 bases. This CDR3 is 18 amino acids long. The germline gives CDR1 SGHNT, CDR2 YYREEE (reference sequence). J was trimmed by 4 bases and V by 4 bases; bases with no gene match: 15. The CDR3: CASSPAIGTSETSDTQYF. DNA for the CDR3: TGTGCCAGCAGCCCAGCGATCGGGACTAGCGAAACTTCAGATACGCAGTATTTT.

This CDR3 is CASSDSPTREQYF. CDR3 nucleotides: TGTGCCAGCAGTGATAGTCCTACCCGCGAGCAGTACTTC. The chain links TRBV2 to TRBJ2-7; the D is unclear. Per the germline V gene, CDR1 is SNHLY and CDR2 is FYNNEI. The CDR3 has 13 amino acids. Trimming took 3 bases from V and 6 from J, leaving 12 bases between them. Variable domain in full (rest from reference TRBV2 and TRBJ2-7): EPEVTQTPSHQVTQMGQEVILRCVPISNHLYFYWYRQILGQKVEFLVSFYNNEISEKSEIFDDQFSVERPDGSNFTLKIRSTKLEDSAMYFCASSDSPTREQYFGPGTRLTVT.

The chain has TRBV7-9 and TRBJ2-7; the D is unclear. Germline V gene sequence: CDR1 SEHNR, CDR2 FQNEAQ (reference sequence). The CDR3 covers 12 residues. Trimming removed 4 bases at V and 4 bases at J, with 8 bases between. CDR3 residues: CASSSFTYEQYF. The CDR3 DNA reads TGTGCCAGCAGCTCATTTACTTACGAGCAGTACTTC.

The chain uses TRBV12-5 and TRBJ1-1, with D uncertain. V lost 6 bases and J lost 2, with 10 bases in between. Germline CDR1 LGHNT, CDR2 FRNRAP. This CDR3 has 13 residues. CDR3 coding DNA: TGTGCTAGTGGCCTCAGTCTTAACACTGAAGCTTTCTTT. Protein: CASGLSLNTEAFF.

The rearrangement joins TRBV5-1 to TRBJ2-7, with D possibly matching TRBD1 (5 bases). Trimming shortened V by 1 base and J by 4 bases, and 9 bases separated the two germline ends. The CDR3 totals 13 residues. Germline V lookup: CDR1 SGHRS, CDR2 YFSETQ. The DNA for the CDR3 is TGCGCCAGCAGCTTGAAGGGGATTTACGAGCAGTACTTC. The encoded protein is CASSLKGIYEQYF.

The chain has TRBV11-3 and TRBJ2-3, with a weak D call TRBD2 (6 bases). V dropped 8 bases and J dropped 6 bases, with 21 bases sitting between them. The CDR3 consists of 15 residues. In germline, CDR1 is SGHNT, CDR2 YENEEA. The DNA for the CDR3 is TGTGCCAGCGCTCGAGGGGCAGGCCGGGGGGATACGCAGTATTTT. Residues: CASARGAGRGDTQYF.

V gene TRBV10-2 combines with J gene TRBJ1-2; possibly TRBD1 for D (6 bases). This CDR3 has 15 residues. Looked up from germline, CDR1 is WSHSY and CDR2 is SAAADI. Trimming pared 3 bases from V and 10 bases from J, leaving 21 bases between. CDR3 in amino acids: CASSDTTRTAGDYTF. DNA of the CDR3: TGCGCCAGCAGTGACACAACGCGGACAGCAGGAGACTACACCTTC.

The CDR3 is CASSQWRGGTDTQYF. For the CDR3, the DNA is TGCGCCAGCAGCCAATGGCGGGGGGGCACAGATACGCAGTATTTT. J is TRBJ2-3 and V is TRBV4-1; 8 bases match TRBD2. Looked up from germline, CDR1 is MGHRA and CDR2 is YSYEKL. The CDR3 consists of 15 residues. J was trimmed by 1 base and V by 2 bases; bases with no gene match: 2.

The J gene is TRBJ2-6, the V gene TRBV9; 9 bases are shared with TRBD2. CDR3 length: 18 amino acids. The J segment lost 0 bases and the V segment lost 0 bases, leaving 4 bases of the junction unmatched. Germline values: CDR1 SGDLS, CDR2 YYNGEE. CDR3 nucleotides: TGTGCCAGCAGCGTAGTGGGTAGCGGGGGCTCTGGGGCCAACGTCCTGACTTTC. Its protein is CASSVVGSGGSGANVLTF.

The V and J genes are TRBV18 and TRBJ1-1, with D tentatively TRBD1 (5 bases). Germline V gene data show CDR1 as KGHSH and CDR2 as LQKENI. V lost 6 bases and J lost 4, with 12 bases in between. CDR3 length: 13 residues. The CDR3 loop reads CASSFGGITEAFF. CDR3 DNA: TGTGCCAGCTCCTTCGGGGGGATCACTGAAGCTTTCTTT.

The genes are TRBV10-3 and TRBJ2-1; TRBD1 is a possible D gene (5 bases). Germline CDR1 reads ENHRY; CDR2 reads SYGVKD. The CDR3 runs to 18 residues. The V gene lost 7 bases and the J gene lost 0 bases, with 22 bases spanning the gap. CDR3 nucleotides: TGTGCCATCAAGGGCAGGGTAGGGCCTTCTAGCTCCTACAATGAGCAGTTCTTC. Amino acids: CAIKGRVGPSSSYNEQFF.

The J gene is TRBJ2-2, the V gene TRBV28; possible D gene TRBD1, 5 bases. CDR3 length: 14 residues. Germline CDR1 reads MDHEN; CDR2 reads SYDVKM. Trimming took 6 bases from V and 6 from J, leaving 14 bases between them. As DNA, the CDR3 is TGTGCCAGCAGCCAGGGTGGGGTGGCCGGGGAGCTGTTTTTT. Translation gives CASSQGGVAGELFF.

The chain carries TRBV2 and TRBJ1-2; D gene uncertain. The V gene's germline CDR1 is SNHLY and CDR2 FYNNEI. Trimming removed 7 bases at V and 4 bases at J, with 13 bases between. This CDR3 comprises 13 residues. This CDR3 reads CASTAERLYGYTF. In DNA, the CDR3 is TGTGCCAGCACCGCCGAGCGCCTCTATGGCTACACCTTC.

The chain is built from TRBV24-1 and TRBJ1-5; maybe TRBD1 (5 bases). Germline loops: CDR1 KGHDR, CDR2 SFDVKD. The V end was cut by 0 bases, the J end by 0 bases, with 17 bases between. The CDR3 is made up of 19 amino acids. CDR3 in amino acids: CATSDLTPGRRDSNQPQHF. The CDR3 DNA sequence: TGTGCCACCAGTGATTTGACTCCAGGGAGGCGGGATAGCAATCAGCCCCAGCATTTT.

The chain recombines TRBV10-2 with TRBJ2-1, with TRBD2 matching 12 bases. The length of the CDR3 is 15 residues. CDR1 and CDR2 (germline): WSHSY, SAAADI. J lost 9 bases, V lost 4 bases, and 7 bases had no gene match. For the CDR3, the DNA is TGCGCCAGCAGTGCCCTAGCGGGGGGGCTATTTGAGCAGTTCTTC. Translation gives CASSALAGGLFEQFF.

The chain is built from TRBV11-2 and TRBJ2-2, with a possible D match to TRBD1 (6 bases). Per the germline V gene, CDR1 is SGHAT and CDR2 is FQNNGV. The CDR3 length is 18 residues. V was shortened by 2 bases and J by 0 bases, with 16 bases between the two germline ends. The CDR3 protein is CASSLKTGTQTNTGELFF. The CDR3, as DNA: TGTGCCAGCAGCTTAAAAACCGGGACACAGACGAACACCGGGGAGCTGTTTTTT.

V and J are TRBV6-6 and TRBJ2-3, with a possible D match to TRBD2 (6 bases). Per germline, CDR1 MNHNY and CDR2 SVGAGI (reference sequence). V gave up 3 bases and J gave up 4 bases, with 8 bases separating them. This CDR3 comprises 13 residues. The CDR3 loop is CASSYPGADTQYF. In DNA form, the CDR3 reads TGTGCCAGCAGTTATCCGGGGGCAGATACGCAGTATTTT.

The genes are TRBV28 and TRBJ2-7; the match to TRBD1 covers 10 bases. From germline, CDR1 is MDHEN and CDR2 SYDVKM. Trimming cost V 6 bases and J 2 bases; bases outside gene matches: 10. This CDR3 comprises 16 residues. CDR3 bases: TGTGCCAGCAGCCCGTTGCTGACAGGGGGCACCTACGAGCAGTACTTC. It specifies CASSPLLTGGTYEQYF.

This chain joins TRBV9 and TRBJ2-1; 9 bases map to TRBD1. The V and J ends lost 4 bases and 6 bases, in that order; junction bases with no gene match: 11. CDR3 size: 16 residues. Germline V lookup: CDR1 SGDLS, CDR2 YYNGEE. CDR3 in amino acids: CASSPRGDRVSNEQFF. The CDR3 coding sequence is TGTGCCAGCAGCCCTAGAGGGGACAGGGTAAGCAATGAGCAGTTCTTC. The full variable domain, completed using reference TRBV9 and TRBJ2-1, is DSGVTQTPKHLITATGQRVTLRCSPRSGDLSVYWYQQSLDQGLQFLIQYYNGEERAKGNILERFSAQQFPDLHSELNLSSLELGDSALYFCASSPRGDRVSNEQFFGPGTRLTVL.

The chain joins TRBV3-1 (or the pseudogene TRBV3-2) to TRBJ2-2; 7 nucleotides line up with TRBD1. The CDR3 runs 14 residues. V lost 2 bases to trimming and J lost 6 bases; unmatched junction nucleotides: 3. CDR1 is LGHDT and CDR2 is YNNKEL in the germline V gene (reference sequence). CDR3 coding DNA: TGTGCCAGCAGCCAACCTGGACAGGCCGGGGAGCTGTTTTTT. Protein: CASSQPGQAGELFF.

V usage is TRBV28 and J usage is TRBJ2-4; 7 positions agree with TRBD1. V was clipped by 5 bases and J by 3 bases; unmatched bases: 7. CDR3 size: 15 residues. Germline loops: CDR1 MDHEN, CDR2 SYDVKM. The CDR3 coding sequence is TGTGCCAGCAGTCCCCACGACAGGGACAAAAACATTCAGTACTTC. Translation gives CASSPHDRDKNIQYF.